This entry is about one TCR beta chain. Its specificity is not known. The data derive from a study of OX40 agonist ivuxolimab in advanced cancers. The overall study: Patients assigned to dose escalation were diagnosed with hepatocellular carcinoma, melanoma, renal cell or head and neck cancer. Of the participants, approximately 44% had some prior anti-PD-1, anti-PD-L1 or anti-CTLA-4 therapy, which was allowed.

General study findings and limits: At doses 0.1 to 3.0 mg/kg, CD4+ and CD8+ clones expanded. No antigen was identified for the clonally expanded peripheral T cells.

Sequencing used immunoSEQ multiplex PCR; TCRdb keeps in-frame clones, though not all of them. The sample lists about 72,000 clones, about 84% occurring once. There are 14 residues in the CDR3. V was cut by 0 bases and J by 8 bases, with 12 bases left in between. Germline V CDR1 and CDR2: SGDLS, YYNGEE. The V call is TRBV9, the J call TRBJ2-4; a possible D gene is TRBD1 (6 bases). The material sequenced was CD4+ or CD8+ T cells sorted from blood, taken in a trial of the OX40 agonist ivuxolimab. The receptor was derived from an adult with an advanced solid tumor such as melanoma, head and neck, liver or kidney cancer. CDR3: CASSVAKGGDIQYF. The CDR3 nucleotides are TGTGCCAGCAGCGTAGCTAAAGGGGGTGACATTCAGTACTTC.